This TCR beta chain was captured in a study of blood T cell repertoires in COVID-19 (dated by TCRdb to about 2020). A note on the overall study: Samples from collaborators originated in the United States, Italy and Spain and spanned both the acute and convalescent phases of COVID-19. The material from the prospective study consisted of cDNA or gDNA derived from T cells, B-cell-depleted T cells, or PBMCs. Deeply sampled blood TCRbeta repertoires from subjects exposed to, actively infected with, or recovered from COVID-19 were included in the dataset. The repertoires were released in a freely available public database meant as a resource for research on the immune response to SARS-CoV-2. The samples were drawn from two sources: the first 160 participants of the ongoing ImmuneRACE study, and 1,200 or so subjects contributed by 6 global collaborators. Sample metadata almost always included a de-identified subject ID, COVID-19 status, age in years and sex. Where available, HLA class I and class II types were obtained from metadata supplied by the sample provider rather than from assay-based typing. General conclusions and limits of the study: Clinical and demographic metadata were provided uncurated, with the amount varying by source and participant.

Each collaborating institution followed its own protocols to collect whole blood in K2EDTA tubes. For TCRbeta analysis, collaborators shipped samples in one of three forms: frozen whole blood, isolated PBMCs, or DNA extracted from either of those sample types. This clone was seen just once. Which antigen it targets is not known. Qualities for individual bases were not recorded, and no much larger clone is one base off. TCRbeta CDR3 regions were amplified from genomic DNA by means of the immunoSEQ Assay, a bias-controlled multiplex PCR. In the original analysis: Within the assay, amplification of reference gene primers was used to estimate how many nucleated cells each sample contained. Sequence reads were collapsed and filtered to measure the absolute abundance of every unique TCRbeta CDR3 rearrangement. For each sample, productive Simpson clonality was calculated as the square root of Simpson's diversity index over productive rearrangements. The table comes from immuneACCESS by way of TCRdb, which keeps in-frame sequences with V and J called. Part of the clones is missing from these tables; in studies checked, under half for an unresolved V gene and the rest for unknown reasons. The DNA was the basis for D and trimming; V, J and clone size are from that table. The sample profile shows 300,000 to 350,000 clones; 75% to 90% of them were found once. The ten largest clonotypes hold less than 2.5% of the sample.

This TCR was recovered from a man in his late teens or twenties with active or convalescent COVID-19. The sequencing input was peripheral blood.

The CDR3 amino acid sequence is: CASSLSGSSSYEQYF. The nucleotide sequence reads as follows: TGCGCCAGCAGCTTATCGGGGTCAAGCTCCTACGAGCAGTACTTC. The rearranged segments are TRBV5-1 and TRBJ2-7; TRBD2 might be the D gene, on 5 matching bases. The CDR1 and CDR2 encoded by the germline V gene are SGHRS and YFSETQ. The CDR3 spans 15 residues, from the cysteine through the phenylalanine. Kept here is only the CDR3 DNA, which spans 45 bases and is read in frame from base 1. Between the V and J ends, shortened by 2 bases and 0 bases respectively, the junction contains 12 bases.